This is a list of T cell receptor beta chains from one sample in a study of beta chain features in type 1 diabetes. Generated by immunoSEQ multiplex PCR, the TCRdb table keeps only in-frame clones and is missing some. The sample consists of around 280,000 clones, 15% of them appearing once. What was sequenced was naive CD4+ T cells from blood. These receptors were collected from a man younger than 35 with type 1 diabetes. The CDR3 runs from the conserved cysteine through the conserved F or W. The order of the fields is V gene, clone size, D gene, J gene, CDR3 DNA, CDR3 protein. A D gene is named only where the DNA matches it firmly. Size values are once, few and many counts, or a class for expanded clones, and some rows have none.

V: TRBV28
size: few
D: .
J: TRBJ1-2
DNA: TGTGCCAGCAGTTTTGTAGGGGGTAACTATGGCTACACCTTC
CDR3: CASSFVGGNYGYTF

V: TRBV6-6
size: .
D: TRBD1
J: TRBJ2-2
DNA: TGTGCCAGCAGAATGACAGGGAGTGCCGGGGAGCTGTTTTTT
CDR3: CASRMTGSAGELFF

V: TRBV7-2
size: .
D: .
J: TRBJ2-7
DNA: TGTGCCAGCAGCTTAGGGGGGGGCTCTACCTACGAGCAGTACTTC
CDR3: CASSLGGGSTYEQYF

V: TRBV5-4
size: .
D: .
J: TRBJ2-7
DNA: TGTGCCAGCAGCCTCGGAGCGTTTTACGAGCAGTACTTC
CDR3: CASSLGAFYEQYF

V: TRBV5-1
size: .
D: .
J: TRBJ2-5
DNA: TGCGCCAGCAGCTTTTCTCCAGGGCAAGAGACCCAGTACTTC
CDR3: CASSFSPGQETQYF

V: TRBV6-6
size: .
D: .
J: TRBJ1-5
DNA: TGTGCCAGCAGTCACACAGGTAATCAGCCCCAGCATTTT
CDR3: CASSHTGNQPQHF

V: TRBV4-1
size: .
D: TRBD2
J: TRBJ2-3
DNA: TGCGCCAGCAGCCAATTCGCCGGGACTAGCGGGAGCACAGATACGCAGTATTTT
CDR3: CASSQFAGTSGSTDTQYF

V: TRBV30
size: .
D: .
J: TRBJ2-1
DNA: TGTGCCTGGAGCCTGACAGATAGCTCCTACAATGAGCAGTTCTTC
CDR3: CAWSLTDSSYNEQFF

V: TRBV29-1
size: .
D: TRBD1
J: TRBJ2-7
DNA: TGCAGCGTTGTTGGGACAGTTTACGAGCAGTACTTC
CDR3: CSVVGTVYEQYF

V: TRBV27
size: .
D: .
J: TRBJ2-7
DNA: TGTGCCAGCAGTTCGACCCGACAGGACACCCTACTCTTC
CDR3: CASSSTRQDTLLF

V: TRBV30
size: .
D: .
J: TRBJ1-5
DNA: TGTGCCTGGAGTCGGGGGAACGTGTATCAGCCCCAGCATTTT
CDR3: CAWSRGNVYQPQHF

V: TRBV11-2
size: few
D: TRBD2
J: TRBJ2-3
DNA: TGTGCCAGCAGCTTAATTAGGGCTAGCGGTTGGCAGTATTTT
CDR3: CASSLIRASGWQYF

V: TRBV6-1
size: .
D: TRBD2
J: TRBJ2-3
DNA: TGTGCCAGCAGTGATGCCGGTGGCGGGGGAGGCACAGATACGCAGTATTTT
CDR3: CASSDAGGGGGTDTQYF

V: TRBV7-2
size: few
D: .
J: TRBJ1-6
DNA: TGTGCCAGCAGCTCCAACAGGGCACCCCTCCACTTT
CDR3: CASSSNRAPLHF

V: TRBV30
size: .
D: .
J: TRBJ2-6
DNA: TGTGCCGCAATCTTGGTAGATAGCTCTGGGGCCAACGTCCTGACTTTC
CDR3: CAAILVDSSGANVLTF